This is a list of T cell receptor beta chains from one sample in a study of siplizumab effects on memory and regulatory T cells. The assay was immunoSEQ multiplex PCR, and TCRdb's table has in-frame clones only and misses some. This table has some 100,000 clones, approximately 92% appearing once. Sample: CD4+ T cells sorted from blood. The receptors derive from a human donor in good health. Some clones in this sample may be carry-over from other donors' samples. The CDR3 runs from the conserved cysteine through the conserved F or W. Fields, in order: V gene, J gene, CDR3 protein.

v_call: TRBV28
j_call: TRBJ2-1
cdr3_aa: CASSPTASALTYNEQFF

v_call: TRBV5-1
j_call: TRBJ1-2
cdr3_aa: CASSLGTGQDGYTF

v_call: TRBV7-2
j_call: TRBJ2-3
cdr3_aa: CASSDPGAFPHTQYF

v_call: TRBV18
j_call: TRBJ2-7
cdr3_aa: CASSPTIDSSYEQYF

v_call: TRBV2
j_call: TRBJ2-5
cdr3_aa: CASSARGETQYF

v_call: TRBV27
j_call: TRBJ1-5
cdr3_aa: CASSSLGQVSNQPQHF

v_call: TRBV7-3
j_call: TRBJ2-2
cdr3_aa: CASRPDRRTGELFF

v_call: TRBV10-3
j_call: TRBJ1-5
cdr3_aa: CAISEGRSTQDQPQHF

v_call: TRBV5-1
j_call: TRBJ1-3
cdr3_aa: CASSPVSGNTIYF

v_call: TRBV19
j_call: TRBJ2-1
cdr3_aa: CASSSSGYRSYNEQFF

v_call: TRBV7-3
j_call: TRBJ2-1
cdr3_aa: CASSLNRGWRDEQFF

v_call: TRBV4-1
j_call: TRBJ2-3
cdr3_aa: CASSQRTSGYTDTQYF

v_call: TRBV2
j_call: TRBJ2-6
cdr3_aa: CASSEGIGILISGANVLTF

v_call: TRBV2
j_call: TRBJ1-5
cdr3_aa: CASSEKSDRVAPGNQPQHF

v_call: TRBV23-1
j_call: TRBJ2-1
cdr3_aa: CASKGLAAYNEQFF

v_call: TRBV7-9
j_call: TRBJ2-7
cdr3_aa: CASSSKTSGRSHEQYF

v_call: TRBV7-2
j_call: TRBJ1-5
cdr3_aa: CASSLGRYYSNQPQHF